This TCR beta chain derives from a study of T cell responses to AZD1222 COVID-19 vaccine (dated by TCRdb to the early 2020s). For the study in its entirety: Because spike-specific TCR depth and breadth did not differ between the two schedules, AZD1222 recipients who got a second dose at roughly 4 weeks were pooled with those who got a second dose at roughly 12 weeks. TCR sequencing was performed for 233 trial participants, of whom roughly 200 were given two doses of AZD1222 and about 25 were given two doses of MenACWY control vaccine. Trial participants were enrolled by age into subgroups of 18-55, 56-69 and 70-plus years, and 148, 28 and 57 TCR-sequenced participants, respectively, were included in these subgroups. The study at large found these results: Only a handful of AZD1222 recipients were SARS-CoV-2 seropositive at baseline, limiting conclusions about previously exposed vaccinees. Nearly half of unique spike-specific TCRs reportedly recognized epitopes outside regions mutated in the B.1.351 and B.1.1.7 variants. After two AZD1222 doses, spike-specific TCR breadth and depth were significantly higher than at day 0 and than in MenACWY recipients. The vaccine-associated CD4 TCRs covered the entire spike protein, and the dominant responses fell in regions 160-218 and 743-854. The 56-69-year group was small, and its depth increase did not reach significance, likely because of low power. Most participants were white British and females outnumbered males, and the authors suggested that clonal diversity may have been underestimated. No day 14 peak-response samples were available, so repertoires were characterized only after the peak T cell response.

The CDR3 regions of human TCRbeta chains were analyzed by immunosequencing. The published analysis was carried out like this. TCRs in the repertoires were matched against a reference library of SARS-CoV-2-specific TCRs that had been generated with the MIRA antigen-specificity platform. Breadth was defined as the fraction of unique TCRs that were SARS-CoV-2-associated, and depth was defined as the fraction of total T cells that were SARS-CoV-2-associated. Each spike-specific TCR was assigned to its reactive spike region and to a CD4 or CD8 class using the MIRA data. Log10-transformed breadth and depth values were compared by one-way ANOVA with Sidak's multiple comparisons tests. This is the immuneACCESS table as TCRdb keeps it, with only in-frame sequences that have V and J called. A part of the clones is gone; compared with another copy, unresolved V genes explain less than half, and the rest is unexplained. The V and J calls and the clone size are those of that table, but D and trimming were determined from the DNA. The sample contains some 130,000 clones, 85% to 90% of them found a single time. 1.5% to 2% of the sample belongs to the ten largest clones.

The time point tag for this specimen amounts to: baseline before first vaccination. Vaccinee samples came from UK trials COV001 and COV002, including a single-blind randomized controlled phase 2/3 trial of AZD1222 (ChAdOx1 nCoV-19) in healthy adults. For TCRbeta chain sequencing, PBMC samples from trial participants were taken at day 0 and at day 28 after the second dose. The junction carries 13 bases between V and J, which are trimmed by 4 bases and 2 bases respectively. The germline V gene sets CDR1 to SGHDT and CDR2 to YYEEEE. CDR3 length: 15 amino acids, cysteine to phenylalanine. Solely the CDR3 DNA is kept, with 45 bases framed from the first base. Regarding this clone: What this receptor recognizes is not known. Nothing much larger sits one base from this clone, and base qualities are not available.

The clonotype originates from an adult in good health. This material consisted of peripheral blood, taken on day 0 of AZD1222 vaccination. The chain was built from TRBV5-6 and TRBJ2-1; perhaps TRBD1 is the D gene, with 6 bases matching. The CDR3 protein is CASSPRGKAYNEQFF. The sequence in DNA is TGTGCCAGCAGCCCAAGGGGGAAAGCCTACAATGAGCAGTTCTTC.